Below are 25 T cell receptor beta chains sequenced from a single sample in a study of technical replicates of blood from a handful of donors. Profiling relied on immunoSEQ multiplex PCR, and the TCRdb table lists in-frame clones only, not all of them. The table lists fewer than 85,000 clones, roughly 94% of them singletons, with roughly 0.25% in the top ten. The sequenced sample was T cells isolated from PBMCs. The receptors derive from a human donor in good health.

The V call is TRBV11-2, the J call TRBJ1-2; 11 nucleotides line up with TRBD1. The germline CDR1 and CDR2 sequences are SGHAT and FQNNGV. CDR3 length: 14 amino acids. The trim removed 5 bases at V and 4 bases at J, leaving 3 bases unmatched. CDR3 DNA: TGTGCCAGCAGCCAAGGGACAGGGGGCTATGGCTACACCTTC. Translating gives CASSQGTGGYGYTF.

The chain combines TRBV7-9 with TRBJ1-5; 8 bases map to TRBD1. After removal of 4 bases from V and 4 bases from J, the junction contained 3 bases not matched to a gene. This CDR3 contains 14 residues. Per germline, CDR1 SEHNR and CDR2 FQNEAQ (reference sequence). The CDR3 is CASSSGTGNQPQHF. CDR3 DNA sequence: TGTGCCAGCAGCTCTGGGACAGGAAATCAGCCCCAGCATTTT.

CDR3 in amino acids: CASSTDRGHPDGELFF. CDR3 nucleotides: TGTGCCAGCAGCACGGACAGGGGTCACCCCGACGGGGAGCTGTTTTTT. The J gene is TRBJ2-2, the V gene TRBV13; 9 nucleotides line up with TRBD1. The J segment lost 7 bases and the V segment lost 5 bases, leaving 11 bases of the junction unmatched. The CDR3 loop spans 16 amino acids. Germline assignment: CDR1 PRHDT and CDR2 FYEKMQ (reference sequence).

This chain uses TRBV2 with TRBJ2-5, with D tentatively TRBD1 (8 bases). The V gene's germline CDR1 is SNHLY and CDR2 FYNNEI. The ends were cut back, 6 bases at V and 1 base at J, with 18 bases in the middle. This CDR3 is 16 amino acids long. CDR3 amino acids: CASRSGTGRGQETQYF. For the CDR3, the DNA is TGTGCCAGCAGGAGCGGGACAGGCCGGGGCCAAGAGACCCAGTACTTC.

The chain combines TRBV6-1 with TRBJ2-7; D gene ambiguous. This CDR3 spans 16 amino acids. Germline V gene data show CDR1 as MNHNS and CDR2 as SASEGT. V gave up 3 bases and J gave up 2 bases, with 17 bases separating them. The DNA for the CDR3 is TGTGCCAGCAGTGAGAATATCCTAGATCGAACCTACGAGCAGTACTTC. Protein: CASSENILDRTYEQYF.

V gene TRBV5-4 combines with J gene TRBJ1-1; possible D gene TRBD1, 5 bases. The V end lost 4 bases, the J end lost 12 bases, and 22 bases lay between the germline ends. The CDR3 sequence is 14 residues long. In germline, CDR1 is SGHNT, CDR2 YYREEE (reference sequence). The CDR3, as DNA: TGTGCCAGCAGCACACCAGGGCCAACGGGGGTGCCTTTCTTT. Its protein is CASSTPGPTGVPFF.

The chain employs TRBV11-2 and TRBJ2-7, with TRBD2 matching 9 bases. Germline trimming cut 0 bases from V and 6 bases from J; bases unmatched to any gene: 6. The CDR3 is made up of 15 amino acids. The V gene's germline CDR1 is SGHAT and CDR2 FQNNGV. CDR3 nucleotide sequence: TGTGCCAGCAGCTTAGAAGGGACTAGCTTTCTCGAGCAGTACTTC. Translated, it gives CASSLEGTSFLEQYF.

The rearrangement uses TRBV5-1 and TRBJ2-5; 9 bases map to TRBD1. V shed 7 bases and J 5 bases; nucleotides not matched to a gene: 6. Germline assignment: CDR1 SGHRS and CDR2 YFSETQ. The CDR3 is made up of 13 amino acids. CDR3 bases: TGCGCCAGCCGGACAGGGGCCATGGAGACCCAGTACTTC. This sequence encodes CASRTGAMETQYF.

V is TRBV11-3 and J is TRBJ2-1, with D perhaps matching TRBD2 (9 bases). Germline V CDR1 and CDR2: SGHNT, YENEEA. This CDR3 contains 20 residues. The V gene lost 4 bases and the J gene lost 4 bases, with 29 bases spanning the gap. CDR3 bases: TGTGCCAGCAGCTCAGGGGGCTACGGACCTGCTAGCGGGAAATACAATGAGCAGTTCTTC. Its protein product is CASSSGGYGPASGKYNEQFF.

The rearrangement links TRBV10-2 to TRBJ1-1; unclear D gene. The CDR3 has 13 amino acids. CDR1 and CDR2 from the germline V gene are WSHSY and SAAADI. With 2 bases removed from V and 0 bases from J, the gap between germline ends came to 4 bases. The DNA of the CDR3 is TGCGCCAGCAGTGAGGGGCTGAACACTGAAGCTTTCTTT. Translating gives CASSEGLNTEAFF.

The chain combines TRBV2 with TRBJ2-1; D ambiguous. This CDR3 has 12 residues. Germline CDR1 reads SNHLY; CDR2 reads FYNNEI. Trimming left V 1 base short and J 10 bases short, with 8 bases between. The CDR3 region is CASSEGGREQFF. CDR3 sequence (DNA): TGTGCCAGCAGTGAAGGTGGGCGAGAGCAGTTCTTC.

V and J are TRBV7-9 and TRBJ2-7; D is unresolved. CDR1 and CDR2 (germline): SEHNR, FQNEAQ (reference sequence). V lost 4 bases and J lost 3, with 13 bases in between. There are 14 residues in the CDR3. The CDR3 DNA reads TGTGCCAGCAGCTCCCACAGAGAATTCTACGAGCAGTACTTC. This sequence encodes CASSSHREFYEQYF.

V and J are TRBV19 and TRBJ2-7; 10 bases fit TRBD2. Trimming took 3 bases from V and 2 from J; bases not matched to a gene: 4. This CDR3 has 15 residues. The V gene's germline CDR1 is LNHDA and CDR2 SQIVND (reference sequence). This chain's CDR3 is CASSMGTSVAYEQYF. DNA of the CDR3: TGTGCCAGTAGTATGGGGACTAGCGTGGCCTACGAGCAGTACTTC.

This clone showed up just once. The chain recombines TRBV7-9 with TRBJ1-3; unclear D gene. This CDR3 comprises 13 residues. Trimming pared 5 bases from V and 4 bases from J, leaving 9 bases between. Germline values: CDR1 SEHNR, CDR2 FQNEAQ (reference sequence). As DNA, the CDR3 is TGTGCCAGCAGCGCGCAAGTAGGAAACACCATATATTTT. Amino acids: CASSAQVGNTIYF.

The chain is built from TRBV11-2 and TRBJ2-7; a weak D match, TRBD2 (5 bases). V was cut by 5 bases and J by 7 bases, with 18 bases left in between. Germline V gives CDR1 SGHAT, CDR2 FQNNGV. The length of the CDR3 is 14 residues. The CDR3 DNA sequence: TGTGCCAGCAGCCCCCCGACTACCTTTGGTGAGCAGTACTTC. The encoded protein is CASSPPTTFGEQYF. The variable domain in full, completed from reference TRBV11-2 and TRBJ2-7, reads EAGVAQSPRYKIIEKRQSVAFWCNPISGHATLYWYQQILGQGPKLLIQFQNNGVVDDSQLPKDRFSAERLKGVDSTLKIQPAKLEDSAVYLCASSPPTTFGEQYFGPGTRLTVT.

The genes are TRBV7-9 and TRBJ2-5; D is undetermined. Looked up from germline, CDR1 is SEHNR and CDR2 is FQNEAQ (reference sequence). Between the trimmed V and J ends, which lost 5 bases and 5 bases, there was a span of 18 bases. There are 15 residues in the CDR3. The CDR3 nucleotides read TGTGCCAGCAGCCATTCGACTCAGCCTTGGGAGACCCAGTACTTC. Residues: CASSHSTQPWETQYF.

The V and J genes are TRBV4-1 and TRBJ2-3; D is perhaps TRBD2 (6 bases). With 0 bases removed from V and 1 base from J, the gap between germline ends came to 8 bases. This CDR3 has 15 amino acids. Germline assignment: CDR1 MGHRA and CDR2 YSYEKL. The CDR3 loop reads CASSQEGGGTDTQYF. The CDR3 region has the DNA TGCGCCAGCAGCCAAGAGGGGGGTGGCACAGATACGCAGTATTTT.

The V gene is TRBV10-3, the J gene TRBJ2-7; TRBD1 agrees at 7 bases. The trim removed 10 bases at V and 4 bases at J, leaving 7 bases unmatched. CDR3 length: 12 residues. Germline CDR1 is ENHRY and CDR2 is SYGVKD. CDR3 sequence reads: CATGDSIYEQYF. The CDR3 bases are TGTGCCACAGGGGACAGCATTTACGAGCAGTACTTC.

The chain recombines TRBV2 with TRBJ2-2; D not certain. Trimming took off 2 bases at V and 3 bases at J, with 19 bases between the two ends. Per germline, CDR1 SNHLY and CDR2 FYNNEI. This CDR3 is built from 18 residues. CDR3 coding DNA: TGTGCCAGCAGTGAAAAAGGCGTAGGCCAGGCCGACACCGGGGAGCTGTTTTTT. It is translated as CASSEKGVGQADTGELFF.

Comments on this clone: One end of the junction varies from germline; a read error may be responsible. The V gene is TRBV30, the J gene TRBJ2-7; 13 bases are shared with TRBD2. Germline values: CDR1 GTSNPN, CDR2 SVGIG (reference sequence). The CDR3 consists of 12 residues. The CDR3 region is CAWSGTSGVGAF. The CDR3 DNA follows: TGTGCCTGGTCCGGGACTAGCGGGGTTGGTGCCTTC.

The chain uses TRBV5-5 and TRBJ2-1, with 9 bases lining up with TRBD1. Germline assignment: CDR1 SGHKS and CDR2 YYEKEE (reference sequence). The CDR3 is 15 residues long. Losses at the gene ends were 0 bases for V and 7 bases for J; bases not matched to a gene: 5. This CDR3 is CASSLGVTGGNEQFF. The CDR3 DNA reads TGTGCCAGCAGCTTGGGTGTGACAGGGGGAAATGAGCAGTTCTTC.

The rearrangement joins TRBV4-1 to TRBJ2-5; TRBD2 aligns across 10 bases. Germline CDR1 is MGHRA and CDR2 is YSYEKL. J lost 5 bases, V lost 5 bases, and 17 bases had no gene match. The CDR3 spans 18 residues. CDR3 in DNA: TGCGCCAGCAGCTTCGGACTAGCGGAGGTCGACGACGGGGAGACCCAGTACTTC. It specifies CASSFGLAEVDDGETQYF.

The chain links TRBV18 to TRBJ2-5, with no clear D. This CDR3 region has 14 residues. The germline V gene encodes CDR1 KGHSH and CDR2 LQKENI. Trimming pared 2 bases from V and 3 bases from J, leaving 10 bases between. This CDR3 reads CASSPSTAEETQYF. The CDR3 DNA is TGTGCCAGCTCACCAAGCACAGCTGAAGAGACCCAGTACTTC.

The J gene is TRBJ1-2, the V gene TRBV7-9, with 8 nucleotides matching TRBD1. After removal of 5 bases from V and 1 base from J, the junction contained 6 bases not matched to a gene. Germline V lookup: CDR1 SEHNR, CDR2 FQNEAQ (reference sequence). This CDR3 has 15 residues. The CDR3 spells CASSRTGTNNYGYTF. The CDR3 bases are TGTGCCAGCAGCCGGACAGGGACAAATAACTATGGCTACACCTTC.

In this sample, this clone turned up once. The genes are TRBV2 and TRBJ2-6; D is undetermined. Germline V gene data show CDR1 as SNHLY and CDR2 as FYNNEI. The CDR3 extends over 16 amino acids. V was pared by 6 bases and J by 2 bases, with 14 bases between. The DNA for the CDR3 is TGTGCCAGCAGGAGGTCAGTCCGGGCTGGGGCCAACGTCCTGACTTTC. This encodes CASRRSVRAGANVLTF.